These 9 T cell receptor beta chains share one sample of origin, sequenced in a study of blood T cell repertoires in COVID-19. Generated by immunoSEQ multiplex PCR, the TCRdb table keeps only in-frame clones and is missing some. Among 55,000 to 75,000 clones listed, around four fifths were seen once. The material sequenced was peripheral blood. Receptors originate from a human donor in a cohort sampled during active COVID-19.

The chain employs TRBV4-3 and TRBJ1-2; D remains ambiguous. The V gene lost 0 bases and the J gene lost 8 bases, with 13 bases spanning the gap. CDR3 length: 14 amino acids. Germline CDR1 is LGHNA and CDR2 is YSLEER. CDR3 in amino acids: CASSQDGGPGGYTF. DNA for the CDR3: TGCGCCAGCAGCCAAGATGGAGGGCCGGGGGGCTACACCTTC.

The chain employs TRBV19 and TRBJ2-7; 12 bases are shared with TRBD2. The CDR3 is 17 residues long. Unmatched junction bases numbered 10, after V lost 1 base and J lost 6 bases. Germline V gene lookup returns CDR1 LNHDA and CDR2 SQIVND (reference sequence). The CDR3 sequence: CASSIGGLAGSRGEQYF. The CDR3 DNA follows: TGTGCCAGTAGTATAGGCGGACTAGCGGGATCCCGAGGCGAGCAGTACTTC. Full variable domain (rest looked up from reference TRBV19 and TRBJ2-7): DGGITQSPKYLFRKEGQNVTLSCEQNLNHDAMYWYRQDPGQGLRLIYYSQIVNDFQKGDIAEGYSVSREKKESFPLTVTSAQKNPTAFYLCASSIGGLAGSRGEQYFGPGTRLTVT.

This clone was observed once. The DNA of the CDR3 is TGTGCCACCAGCAGAGAGCCGACAGTTAGCACAGATACGCAGTATTTT. Translating gives CATSREPTVSTDTQYF. The rearrangement uses TRBV15 and TRBJ2-3; perhaps TRBD1 as D (5 bases). Germline V gives CDR1 LNHNV, CDR2 YYDKDF (reference sequence). CDR3 size: 16 residues. Trimming cost V 0 bases and J 0 bases, with 10 bases left between them.

The V gene is TRBV4-2, the J gene TRBJ2-2; TRBD2 matches 12 bases. Per the germline V gene, CDR1 is LGHNA and CDR2 is YNFKEQ. V was clipped by 7 bases and J by 5 bases; unmatched bases: 8. The CDR3 has 16 residues. CDR3: CASTGGLAGGTGELFF. CDR3 sequence (DNA): TGTGCCAGCACCGGAGGGCTAGCGGGAGGGACCGGGGAGCTGTTTTTT.

The chain employs TRBV18 and TRBJ1-5; D is perhaps TRBD1 (6 bases). CDR3 length: 13 residues. Germline V lookup: CDR1 KGHSH, CDR2 LQKENI. Trimming removed 6 bases from V and 7 bases from J, with 13 bases in between. Written as DNA, the CDR3 is TGTGCCAGCTCGCCCGATAGGGGGCAGCCCCAGCATTTT. This codes for CASSPDRGQPQHF.

This chain joins TRBV6-5 and TRBJ2-7; 8 bases are shared with TRBD2. The CDR3 loop spans 14 amino acids. Trimming took 5 bases from V and 7 from J; bases not matched to a gene: 10. The germline V gene has CDR1 MNHEY and CDR2 SVGAGI. The DNA for the CDR3 is TGTGCCAGCAGTCCCGGGACTAGGGGATGGGAGCAGTACTTC. Protein: CASSPGTRGWEQYF.

This clone was recorded only once. CDR3 in amino acids: CASPLAGKRLKAKNIQYF. As DNA, the CDR3 is TGCGCCAGTCCACTAGCGGGAAAGCGATTGAAGGCCAAAAACATTCAGTACTTC. The chain recombines TRBV5-1 with TRBJ2-4; TRBD2 aligns across 10 bases. CDR3 length: 18 amino acids. The germline gives CDR1 SGHRS, CDR2 YFSETQ. V trimming: 8 bases; J trimming: 1 base; junction bases outside the gene matches: 15.

This chain links TRBV10-3 with TRBJ1-2, with a possible D match to TRBD1 (5 bases). The germline V and J ends were trimmed by 7 bases and 6 bases, with 18 bases remaining between them. From germline, CDR1 is ENHRY and CDR2 SYGVKD. The CDR3 has 14 amino acids. The CDR3 DNA reads TGTGCCATCACTTCCTTACAAGGGGCCGATGGCTACACCTTC. Its translation: CAITSLQGADGYTF.

This chain links TRBV7-2 with TRBJ2-5; D is ambiguous. Trimming cost V 1 base and J 0 bases, with 6 bases left between them. In germline, CDR1 is SGHTA, CDR2 FQGNSA. This CDR3 comprises 14 residues. The CDR3 protein is CASSLVQNQETQYF. CDR3 DNA sequence: TGTGCCAGCAGCTTAGTTCAGAACCAAGAGACCCAGTACTTC.